Presented here are 29 T cell receptor beta chains from one specimen sequenced in a study of blood T cell repertoires in COVID-19. Clones were sequenced by immunoSEQ multiplex PCR, and TCRdb holds only the in-frame ones, with some missing. Of over 250,000 clones in the sample, roughly nine tenths are singletons; the top ten hold approximately 2%. Sequencing was done on a sample of peripheral blood. The receptor source for this set is a woman aged 25-40 years with COVID-19, enrolled during active disease.

V is TRBV10-3 and J is TRBJ2-1; TRBD2 matches at 10 bases. CDR1 and CDR2 from the germline V gene are ENHRY and SYGVKD. The CDR3 contains 18 residues. J gave up 3 bases and V 0 bases, and 8 bases lay outside the gene matches. The DNA for the CDR3 is TGTGCCATCAGTGAGTCGGGCGCTAGCGGGAGCTTCTACAATGAGCAGTTCTTC. Amino acid sequence: CAISESGASGSFYNEQFF.

V gene TRBV9 combines with J gene TRBJ2-2; perhaps TRBD1 as D (6 bases). V was trimmed by 3 bases and J by 8 bases, leaving 17 bases between them. The germline V gene has CDR1 SGDLS and CDR2 YYNGEE. The CDR3 covers 15 residues. In nucleotides, the CDR3 is TGTGCCAGCAGCGGGAGCAGGGGACAAACTGGGGAGCTGTTTTTT. It specifies CASSGSRGQTGELFF.

The genes are TRBV24-1 and TRBJ2-3; weak D call: TRBD1 (6 bases). Germline V gives CDR1 KGHDR, CDR2 SFDVKD. V lost 1 base to trimming and J lost 5 bases, with 6 bases between them. CDR3 length: 13 amino acids. Here the CDR3 DNA reads TGTGCCACCAGTGATTTAGGGGGAGATACGCAGTATTTT. Translation: CATSDLGGDTQYF.

The V and J genes are TRBV29-1 and TRBJ2-1; 11 positions agree with TRBD2. This CDR3 contains 12 residues. The V gene's germline CDR1 is SQVTM and CDR2 ANQGSEA. V trimming: 5 bases; J trimming: 13 bases; junction bases outside the gene matches: 7. CDR3 sequence: CSVSTSGAHQFF. The CDR3 DNA follows: TGCAGCGTTTCGACTAGCGGGGCTCATCAGTTCTTC.

The chain recombines TRBV27 with TRBJ2-7; TRBD1 might be the D (5 bases). Germline V gene data show CDR1 as MNHEY and CDR2 as SMNVEV (reference sequence). The length of the CDR3 is 12 residues. V was shortened by 10 bases and J by 0 bases, with 10 bases between the two germline ends. DNA of the CDR3: TGTGCCACCTCGACAGCCTCCTACGAGCAGTACTTC. It is translated as CATSTASYEQYF.

This chain connects TRBV28 to TRBJ2-1; possible D gene TRBD2, 5 bases. Germline V gives CDR1 MDHEN, CDR2 SYDVKM. Trimming removed 2 bases at V and 7 bases at J, with 6 bases between. The CDR3 has 12 residues. The CDR3 region is CASSLGENEQFF. In nucleotides, the CDR3 is TGTGCCAGCAGTTTAGGGGAGAATGAGCAGTTCTTC. Full variable domain (remainder filled in from reference TRBV28 and TRBJ2-1): DVKVTQSSRYLVKRTGEKVFLECVQDMDHENMFWYRQDPGLGLRLIYFSYDVKMKEKGDIPEGYSVSREKKERFSLILESASTNQTSMYLCASSLGENEQFFGPGTRLTVL.

The rearrangement uses TRBV7-6 and TRBJ1-3; D is possibly TRBD1 (6 bases). This CDR3 is built from 15 residues. The ends were cut back, 6 bases at V and 0 bases at J, with 12 bases in the middle. The germline CDR1 and CDR2 sequences are SGHVS and FNYEAQ. This CDR3 reads CASSHRDISGNTIYF. The CDR3 DNA reads TGTGCCAGCAGTCACCGGGACATCTCTGGAAACACCATATATTTT.

This chain joins TRBV2 and TRBJ1-1, with a weak D call TRBD1 (5 bases). V gave up 4 bases and J gave up 6 bases, with 9 bases separating them. The CDR3 loop spans 12 amino acids. The germline V gene has CDR1 SNHLY and CDR2 FYNNEI. CDR3 residues: CASSAPGPEAFF. As DNA, the CDR3 is TGTGCCAGCAGTGCACCAGGGCCTGAAGCTTTCTTT.

The J gene is TRBJ1-2, the V gene TRBV28; D ambiguous. V was cut by 4 bases and J by 0 bases, with 15 bases left in between. Germline V CDR1 and CDR2: MDHEN, SYDVKM. The CDR3 totals 16 residues. The CDR3 is CASSSYGALANYGYTF. CDR3 sequence (DNA): TGTGCCAGCAGTTCATATGGAGCTTTAGCTAACTATGGCTACACCTTC.

The chain employs TRBV5-6 and TRBJ1-2; 8 positions match TRBD1. Germline V gene data show CDR1 as SGHDT and CDR2 as YYEEEE. The V gene end was trimmed by 3 bases and the J gene end by 5 bases; junction bases not matched to a gene: 9. The CDR3 spans 15 residues. The CDR3 spells CASSSPGTGFYGYTF. In DNA, the CDR3 is TGTGCCAGCAGCTCTCCCGGGACAGGATTTTATGGCTACACCTTC.

The gene calls are TRBV7-3 and TRBJ1-2; the D gene is possibly TRBD1 (5 bases). Trimming took off 2 bases at V and 7 bases at J, with 14 bases between the two ends. Germline V gene sequence: CDR1 SGHTA, CDR2 FQGTGA. The CDR3 consists of 14 residues. CDR3 protein: CASSLPPRGGGYTF. The CDR3, as DNA: TGTGCCAGCAGCTTACCCCCCCGGGGGGGTGGCTACACCTTC.

The chain recombines TRBV18 with TRBJ1-1, with D maybe TRBD1 (5 bases). Trimming pared 2 bases from V and 5 bases from J, leaving 15 bases between. This CDR3 has 15 residues. Germline CDR1 and CDR2: KGHSH and LQKENI. The CDR3 DNA reads as TGTGCCAGCTCACCAGACAGCCCCTTGAGGACTGAAGCTTTCTTT. This translates into CASSPDSPLRTEAFF.

The V gene is TRBV29-1, the J gene TRBJ2-1; TRBD2 is a possible D gene (5 bases). Trimming took off 6 bases at V and 7 bases at J, with 16 bases between the two ends. The CDR3 is 13 residues long. Germline values: CDR1 SQVTM, CDR2 ANQGSEA. CDR3 bases: TGCAGCGTCGAGGGCCCCGAGCTGAATGAGCAGTTCTTC. Translating gives CSVEGPELNEQFF.

The genes are TRBV3-1 (or the pseudogene TRBV3-2) and TRBJ1-5; 7 nucleotides align to TRBD1. Germline V gives CDR1 LGHDT, CDR2 YNNKEL (reference sequence). This CDR3 region has 14 residues. Trimming removed 0 bases from V and 4 bases from J; junction bases left unmatched: 0. As DNA, the CDR3 is TGTGCCAGCAGCCAAGACAGGGGGAATCAGCCCCAGCATTTT. Translated, it gives CASSQDRGNQPQHF.

This clone was found once. This chain links TRBV24-1 with TRBJ2-5; maybe TRBD2 (7 bases). Germline lookup yields CDR1 KGHDR and CDR2 SFDVKD. This CDR3 contains 17 residues. V was clipped by 4 bases and J by 3 bases, with 20 bases between them. This CDR3 is CATSDVKGGKGKETQYF. In nucleotides, the CDR3 is TGTGCCACCAGTGACGTAAAGGGGGGGAAGGGCAAAGAGACCCAGTACTTC.

The chain has TRBV10-3 and TRBJ2-5; possibly TRBD2 for D (6 bases). Trimming took off 2 bases at V and 2 bases at J, with 21 bases between the two ends. CDR1 is ENHRY, CDR2 SYGVKD, per germline. The CDR3 consists of 18 residues. CDR3 loop: CAISETRTRDSLQETQYF. DNA of the CDR3: TGTGCCATCAGTGAGACCCGAACCCGGGACTCGTTACAAGAGACCCAGTACTTC.

The chain carries TRBV5-4 and TRBJ2-1, with 7 bases that match TRBD2. The CDR3 contains 14 residues. V trimming: 4 bases; J trimming: 9 bases; junction bases outside the gene matches: 10. Germline loops: CDR1 SGHNT, CDR2 YYREEE (reference sequence). CDR3 protein: CASSIPGDYSEQFF. The CDR3 DNA is TGTGCCAGCAGCATACCCGGGGACTATAGTGAGCAGTTCTTC.

This rearrangement joins TRBV24-1 to TRBJ2-7, with 11 bases fitting TRBD2. This CDR3 contains 18 residues. The V and J ends lost 3 bases and 0 bases, in that order; junction bases with no gene match: 9. CDR1 is KGHDR and CDR2 is SFDVKD in the germline V gene. The CDR3 region is CATSDSKEGLAVSYEQYF. CDR3 DNA: TGTGCCACCAGTGATAGTAAAGAGGGACTAGCGGTCTCCTACGAGCAGTACTTC.

The chain links TRBV2 to TRBJ2-6; possibly TRBD2 for D (5 bases). Trimming left V 3 bases short and J 0 bases short, with 9 bases between. The CDR3 loop spans 16 amino acids. The V gene's germline CDR1 is SNHLY and CDR2 FYNNEI. CDR3 DNA: TGTGCCAGCAGTGAGCGGAGGAACTCTGGGGCCAACGTCCTGACTTTC. Translation: CASSERRNSGANVLTF.

The chain is built from TRBV5-4 and TRBJ2-2; tentative D call: TRBD2 (6 bases). The CDR3 consists of 17 residues. Germline CDR1 reads SGHNT; CDR2 reads YYREEE (reference sequence). V was shortened by 0 bases and J by 2 bases, with 14 bases between the two germline ends. This CDR3 reads CASSLGMGSGNTGELFF. As DNA, the CDR3 is TGTGCCAGCAGCTTGGGGATGGGTAGCGGAAACACCGGGGAGCTGTTTTTT.

This clone was seen only once. The V gene is TRBV27, the J gene TRBJ1-5; D is undetermined. The V end lost 5 bases, the J end lost 1 base, and 6 bases lay between the germline ends. There are 13 residues in the CDR3. From germline, CDR1 is MNHEY and CDR2 SMNVEV (reference sequence). The CDR3 sequence: CASSPSSNQPQHF. The CDR3 DNA follows: TGTGCCAGCAGTCCTAGCAGCAATCAGCCCCAGCATTTT.

The chain combines TRBV27 with TRBJ2-1, with D possibly being TRBD1 (5 bases). CDR1 MNHEY and CDR2 SMNVEV come from the germline V gene (reference sequence). The length of the CDR3 is 15 residues. The V end lost 3 bases, the J end lost 4 bases, and 13 bases lay between the germline ends. The CDR3 is CASSLEGVEYNEQFF. For the CDR3, the DNA is TGTGCCAGCAGTTTGGAAGGGGTTGAGTACAATGAGCAGTTCTTC.

The J gene is TRBJ2-1, the V gene TRBV9, with 7 bases that match TRBD2. J lost 3 bases, V lost 0 bases, and 9 bases had no gene match. Germline CDR1 is SGDLS and CDR2 is YYNGEE. The CDR3 has 17 residues. CDR3 nucleotides: TGTGCCAGCAGCGTAGGAGTGGGAGGGATTTACTACAATGAGCAGTTCTTC. Protein sequence: CASSVGVGGIYYNEQFF.

The chain employs TRBV10-1 and TRBJ2-1; TRBD2 agrees at 11 bases. The V segment lost 3 bases and the J segment 10 bases; nucleotides outside the gene matches: 5. The CDR3 runs 14 residues. CDR1 WNHNN and CDR2 SYGVQD come from the germline V gene (reference sequence). CDR3 nucleotides: TGCGCCAGCAGTGAAGCTAGCGGGAGGCCGGAGCAGTTCTTC. Its translation is CASSEASGRPEQFF.

The V call is TRBV9, the J call TRBJ1-2; D is unclear. This CDR3 has 13 amino acids. Germline values: CDR1 SGDLS, CDR2 YYNGEE. V was clipped by 0 bases and J by 3 bases, with 6 bases between them. CDR3 protein: CASSVATDYGYTF. The CDR3 nucleotides read TGTGCCAGCAGCGTAGCTACAGACTATGGCTACACCTTC.

CDR3 protein: CASSPQAARMAYEQYF. In DNA, the CDR3 is TGTGCCAGCAGCCCACAGGCGGCGCGGATGGCCTACGAGCAGTACTTC. The chain employs TRBV7-9 and TRBJ2-7; D possibly corresponds to TRBD1 (5 bases). From germline, CDR1 is SEHNR and CDR2 FQNEAQ (reference sequence). V lost 5 bases and J 2 bases, leaving 19 bases between the germline ends. This CDR3 has 16 amino acids. The full variable domain, its missing parts supplied by reference TRBV7-9 and TRBJ2-7, is DTGVSQNPRHKITKRGQNVTFRCDPISEHNRLYWYRQTLGQGPEFLTYFQNEAQLEKSRLLSDRFSAERPKGSFSTLEIQRTEQGDSAMYLCASSPQAARMAYEQYFGPGTRLTVT.

The genes are TRBV7-9 and TRBJ1-1; 8 nucleotides match TRBD1. The CDR3 totals 14 residues. Germline CDR1 is SEHNR and CDR2 is FQNEAQ (reference sequence). After removal of 6 bases from V and 1 base from J, the junction contained 4 bases not matched to a gene. CDR3 DNA sequence: TGTGCCAGCAGGCAGGGGGCCCCGAACACTGAAGCTTTCTTT. This gives the protein CASRQGAPNTEAFF.

The chain couples TRBV4-1 to TRBJ1-4, with D possibly TRBD1 on 5 matching bases. V lost 7 bases and J 8 bases, leaving 14 bases between the germline ends. Germline V gene lookup returns CDR1 MGHRA and CDR2 YSYEKL. The CDR3 totals 13 residues. The CDR3 region is CASTGGEREKLFF. CDR3 DNA sequence: TGCGCCAGCACGGGGGGGGAGCGGGAAAAACTGTTTTTT.

The chain is built from TRBV27 and TRBJ2-1; 8 bases are a match to TRBD2. CDR3 size: 16 residues. V lost 1 base, J lost 5 bases, and 7 bases stayed unmatched. The germline CDR1 and CDR2 sequences are MNHEY and SMNVEV (reference sequence). In DNA, the CDR3 is TGTGCCAGCAGTTTATTATCCGGGAGGGGGAACAATGAGCAGTTCTTC. It is translated as CASSLLSGRGNNEQFF.